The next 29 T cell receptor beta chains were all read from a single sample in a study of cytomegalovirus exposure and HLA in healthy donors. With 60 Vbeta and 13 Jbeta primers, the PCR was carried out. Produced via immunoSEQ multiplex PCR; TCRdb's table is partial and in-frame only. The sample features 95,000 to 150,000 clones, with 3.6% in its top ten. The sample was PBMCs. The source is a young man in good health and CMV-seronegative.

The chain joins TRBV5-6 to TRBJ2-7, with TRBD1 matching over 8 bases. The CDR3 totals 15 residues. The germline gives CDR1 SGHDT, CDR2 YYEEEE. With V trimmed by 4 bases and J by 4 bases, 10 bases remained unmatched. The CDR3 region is CASSLGGTGVYEQYF. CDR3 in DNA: TGTGCCAGCAGCCTGGGCGGGACAGGAGTTTACGAGCAGTACTTC.

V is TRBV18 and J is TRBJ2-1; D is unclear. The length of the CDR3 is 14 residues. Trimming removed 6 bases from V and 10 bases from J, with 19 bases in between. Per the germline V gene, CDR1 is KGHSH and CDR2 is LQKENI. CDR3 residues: CASSPPPVSNEQFF. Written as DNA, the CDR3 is TGTGCCAGCTCCCCCCCTCCGGTCTCGAACGAGCAGTTCTTC.

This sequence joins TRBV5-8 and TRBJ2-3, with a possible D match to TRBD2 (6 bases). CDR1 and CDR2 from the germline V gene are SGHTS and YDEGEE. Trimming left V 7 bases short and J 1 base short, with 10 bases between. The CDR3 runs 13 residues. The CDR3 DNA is TGTGCCAGCGGGGGGAAGGGCACAGATACGCAGTATTTT. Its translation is CASGGKGTDTQYF.

CDR3 residues: CASSLSGTSTNEQYF. CDR3 nucleotide sequence: TGCGCCAGCAGCCTCTCCGGGACTAGCACTAACGAGCAGTACTTC. V is TRBV5-1 and J is TRBJ2-5, with 9 bases matching TRBD2. TRBJ2-7 explains the end of the DNA better; the J call may be wrong. Germline V gives CDR1 SGHRS, CDR2 YFSETQ. The CDR3 extends over 15 amino acids.

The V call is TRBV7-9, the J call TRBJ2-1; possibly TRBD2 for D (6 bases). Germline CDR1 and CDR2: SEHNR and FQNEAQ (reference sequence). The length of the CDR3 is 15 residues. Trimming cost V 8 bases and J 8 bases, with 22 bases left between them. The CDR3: CASPPGTPSVHEQFF. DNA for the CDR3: TGTGCCAGCCCCCCCGGGACTCCCTCGGTTCATGAGCAGTTCTTC.

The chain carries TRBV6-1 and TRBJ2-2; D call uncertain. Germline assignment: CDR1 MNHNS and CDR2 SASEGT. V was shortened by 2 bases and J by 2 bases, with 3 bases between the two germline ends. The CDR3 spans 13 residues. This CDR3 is CASSEYNTGELFF. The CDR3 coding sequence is TGTGCCAGCAGTGAATATAACACCGGGGAGCTGTTTTTT.

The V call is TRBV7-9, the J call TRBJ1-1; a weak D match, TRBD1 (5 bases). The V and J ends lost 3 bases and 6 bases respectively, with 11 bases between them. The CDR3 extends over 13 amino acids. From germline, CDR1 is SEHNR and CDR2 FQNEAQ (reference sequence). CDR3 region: CASSFQGFAEAFF. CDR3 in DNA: TGTGCCAGCAGCTTTCAGGGATTCGCTGAAGCTTTCTTT.

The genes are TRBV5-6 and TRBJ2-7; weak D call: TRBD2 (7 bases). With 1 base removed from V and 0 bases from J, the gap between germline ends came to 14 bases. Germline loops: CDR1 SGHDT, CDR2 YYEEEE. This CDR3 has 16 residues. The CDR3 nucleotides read TGTGCCAGCAGCTTGTCGGGCGGGGGCGGCTCCTACGAGCAGTACTTC. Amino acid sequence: CASSLSGGGGSYEQYF. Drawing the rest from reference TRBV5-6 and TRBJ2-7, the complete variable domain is DAGVTQSPTHLIKTRGQQVTLRCSPKSGHDTVSWYQQALGQGPQFIFQYYEEEERQRGNFPDRFSGHQFPNYSSELNVNALLLGDSALYLCASSLSGGGGSYEQYFGPGTRLTVT.

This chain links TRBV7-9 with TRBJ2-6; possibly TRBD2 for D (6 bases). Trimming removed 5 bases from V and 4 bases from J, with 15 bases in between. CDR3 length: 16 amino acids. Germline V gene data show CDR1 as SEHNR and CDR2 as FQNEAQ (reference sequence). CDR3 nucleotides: TGTGCCAGCAGCCGCCGGCGGGACTCCGGGGCCAACGTCCTGACTTTC. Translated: CASSRRRDSGANVLTF.

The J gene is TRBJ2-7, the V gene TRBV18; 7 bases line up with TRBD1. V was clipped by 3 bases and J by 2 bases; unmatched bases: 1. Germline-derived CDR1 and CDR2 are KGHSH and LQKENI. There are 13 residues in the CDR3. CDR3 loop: CASSPDRTYEQYF. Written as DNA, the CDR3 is TGTGCCAGCTCACCGGACAGGACCTACGAGCAGTACTTC. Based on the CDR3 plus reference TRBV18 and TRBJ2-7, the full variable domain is NAGVMQNPRHLVRRRGQEARLRCSPMKGHSHVYWYRQLPEEGLKFMVYLQKENIIDESGMPKERFSAEFPKEGPSILRIQQVVRGDSAAYFCASSPDRTYEQYFGPGTRLTVT.

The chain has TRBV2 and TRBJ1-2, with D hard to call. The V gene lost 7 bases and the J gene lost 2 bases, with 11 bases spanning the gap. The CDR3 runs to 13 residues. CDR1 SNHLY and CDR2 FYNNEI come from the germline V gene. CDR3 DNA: TGTGCCAGCAATCTCGGTCCCAACTATGGCTACACCTTC. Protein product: CASNLGPNYGYTF.

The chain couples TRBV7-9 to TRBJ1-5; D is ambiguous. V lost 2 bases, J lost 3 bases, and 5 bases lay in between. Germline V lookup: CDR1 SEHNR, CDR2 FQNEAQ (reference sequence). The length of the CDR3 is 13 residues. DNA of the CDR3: TGTGCCAGCAGCTTACACACCAATCAGCCCCAGCATTTT. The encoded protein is CASSLHTNQPQHF.

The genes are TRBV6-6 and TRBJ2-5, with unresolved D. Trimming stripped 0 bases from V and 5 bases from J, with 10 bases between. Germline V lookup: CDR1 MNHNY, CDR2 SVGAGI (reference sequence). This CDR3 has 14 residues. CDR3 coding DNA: TGTGCCAGCAGTTACTCGAGAGTGGTGGAGACCCAGTACTTC. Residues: CASSYSRVVETQYF.

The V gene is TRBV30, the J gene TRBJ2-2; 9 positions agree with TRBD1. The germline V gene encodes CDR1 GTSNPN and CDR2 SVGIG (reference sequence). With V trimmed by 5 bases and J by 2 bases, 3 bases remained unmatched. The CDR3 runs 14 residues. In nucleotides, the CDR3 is TGTGCCTGGGGGGGACAGGGTAACACCGGGGAGCTGTTTTTT. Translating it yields CAWGGQGNTGELFF.

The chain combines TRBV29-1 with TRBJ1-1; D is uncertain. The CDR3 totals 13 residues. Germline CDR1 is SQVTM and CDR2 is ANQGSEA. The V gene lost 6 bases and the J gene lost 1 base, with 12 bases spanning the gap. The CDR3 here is CSVRQAGNTEAFF. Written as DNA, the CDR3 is TGCAGCGTCCGCCAGGCGGGGAACACTGAAGCTTTCTTT. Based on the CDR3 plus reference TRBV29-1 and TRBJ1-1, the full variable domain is SAVISQKPSRDICQRGTSLTIQCQVDSQVTMMFWYRQQPGQSLTLIATANQGSEATYESGFVIDKFPISRPNLTFSTLTVSNMSPEDSSIYLCSVRQAGNTEAFFGQGTRLTVV.

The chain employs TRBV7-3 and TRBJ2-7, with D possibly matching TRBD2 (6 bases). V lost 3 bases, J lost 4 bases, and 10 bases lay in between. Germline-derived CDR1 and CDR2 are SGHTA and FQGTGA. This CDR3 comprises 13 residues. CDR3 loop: CASSFGSSYEQYF. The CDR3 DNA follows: TGTGCCAGCAGCTTCGGGAGCTCTTACGAGCAGTACTTC.

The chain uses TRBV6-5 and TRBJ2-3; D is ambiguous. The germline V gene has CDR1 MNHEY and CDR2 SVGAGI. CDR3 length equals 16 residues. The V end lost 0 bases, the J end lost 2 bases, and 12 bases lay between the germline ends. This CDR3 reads CASSYSGPRATDTQYF. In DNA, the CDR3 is TGTGCCAGCAGTTACTCGGGCCCTCGAGCCACAGATACGCAGTATTTT.

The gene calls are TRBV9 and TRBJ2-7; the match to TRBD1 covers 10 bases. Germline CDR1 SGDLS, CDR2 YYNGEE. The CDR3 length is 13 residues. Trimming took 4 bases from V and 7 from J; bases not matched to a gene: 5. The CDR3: CASSRQGAGEQYF. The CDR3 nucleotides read TGTGCCAGCAGCAGACAGGGGGCTGGGGAGCAGTACTTC.

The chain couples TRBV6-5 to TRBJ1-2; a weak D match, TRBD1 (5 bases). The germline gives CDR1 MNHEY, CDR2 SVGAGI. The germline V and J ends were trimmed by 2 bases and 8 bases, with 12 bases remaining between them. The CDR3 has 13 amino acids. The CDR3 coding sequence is TGTGCCAGCAGTTACGGGGCCCGCTGGGGCTACACCTTC. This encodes CASSYGARWGYTF.

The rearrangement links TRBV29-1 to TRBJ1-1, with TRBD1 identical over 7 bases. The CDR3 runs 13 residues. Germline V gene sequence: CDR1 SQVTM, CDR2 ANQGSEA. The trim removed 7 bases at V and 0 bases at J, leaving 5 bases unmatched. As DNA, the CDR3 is TGCAGCGCGACAGGGTCCCTGAACACTGAAGCTTTCTTT. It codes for CSATGSLNTEAFF.

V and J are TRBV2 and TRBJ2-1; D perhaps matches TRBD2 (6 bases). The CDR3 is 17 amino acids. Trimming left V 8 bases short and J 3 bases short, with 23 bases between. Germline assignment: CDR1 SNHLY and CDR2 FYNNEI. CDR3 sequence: CASRAGIGGTGYNEQFF. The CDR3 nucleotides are TGTGCCAGCCGGGCGGGAATCGGGGGTACGGGCTACAATGAGCAGTTCTTC.

The CDR3: CAISQTGMNTEAFF. As DNA, the CDR3 is TGTGCCATCAGCCAAACAGGAATGAACACTGAAGCTTTCTTT. The chain combines TRBV10-3 with TRBJ1-1, with D possibly matching TRBD1 (5 bases). CDR1 and CDR2 (germline): ENHRY, SYGVKD. CDR3 length: 14 residues. Trimming shortened V by 6 bases and J by 0 bases, and 11 bases separated the two germline ends.

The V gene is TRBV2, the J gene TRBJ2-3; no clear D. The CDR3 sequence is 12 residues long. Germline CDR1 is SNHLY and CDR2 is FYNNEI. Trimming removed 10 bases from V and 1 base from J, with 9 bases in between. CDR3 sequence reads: CAKERGTDTQYF. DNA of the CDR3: TGTGCCAAAGAACGCGGCACAGATACGCAGTATTTT.

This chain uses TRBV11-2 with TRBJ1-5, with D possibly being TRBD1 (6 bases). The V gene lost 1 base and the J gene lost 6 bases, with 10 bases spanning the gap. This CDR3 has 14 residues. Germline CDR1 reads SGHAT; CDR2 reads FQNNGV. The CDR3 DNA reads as TGTGCCAGCAGCTTAGCAGGGGTTGGTCAGCCCCAGCATTTT. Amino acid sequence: CASSLAGVGQPQHF.

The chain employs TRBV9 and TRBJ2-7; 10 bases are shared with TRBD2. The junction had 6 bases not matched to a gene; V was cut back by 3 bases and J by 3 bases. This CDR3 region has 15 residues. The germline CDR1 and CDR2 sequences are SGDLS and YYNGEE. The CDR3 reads CASSAGLADNYEQYF. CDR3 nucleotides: TGTGCCAGCAGCGCCGGACTAGCGGACAACTACGAGCAGTACTTC.

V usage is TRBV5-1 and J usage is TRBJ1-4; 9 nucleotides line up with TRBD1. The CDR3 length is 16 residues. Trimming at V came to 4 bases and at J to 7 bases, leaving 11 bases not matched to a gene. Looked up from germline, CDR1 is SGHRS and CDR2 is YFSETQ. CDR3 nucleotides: TGCGCCAGCAGCGTGGGACAGGGTAACGTTGTTGAAAAACTGTTTTTT. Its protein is CASSVGQGNVVEKLFF.

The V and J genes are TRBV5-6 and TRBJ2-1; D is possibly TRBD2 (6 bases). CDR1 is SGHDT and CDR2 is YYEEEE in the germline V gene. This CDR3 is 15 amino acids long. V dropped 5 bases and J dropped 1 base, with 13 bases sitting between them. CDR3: CASRKSGVSYNEQFF. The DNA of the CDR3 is TGTGCCAGCAGGAAGTCGGGGGTGTCCTACAATGAGCAGTTCTTC. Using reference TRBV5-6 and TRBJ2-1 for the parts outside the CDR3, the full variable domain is DAGVTQSPTHLIKTRGQQVTLRCSPKSGHDTVSWYQQALGQGPQFIFQYYEEEERQRGNFPDRFSGHQFPNYSSELNVNALLLGDSALYLCASRKSGVSYNEQFFGPGTRLTVL.

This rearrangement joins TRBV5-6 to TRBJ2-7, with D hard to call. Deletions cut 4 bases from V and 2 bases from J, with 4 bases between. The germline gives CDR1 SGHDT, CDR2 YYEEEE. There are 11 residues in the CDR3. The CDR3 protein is CASSGTYEQYF. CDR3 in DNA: TGTGCCAGCAGCGGCACCTACGAGCAGTACTTC.

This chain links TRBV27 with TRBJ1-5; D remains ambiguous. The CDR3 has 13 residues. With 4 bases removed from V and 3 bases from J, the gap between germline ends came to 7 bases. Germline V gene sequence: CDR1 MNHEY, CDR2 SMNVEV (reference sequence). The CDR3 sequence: CASSSRHNQPQHF. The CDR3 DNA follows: TGTGCCAGCAGTTCGCGACACAATCAGCCCCAGCATTTT.